The following is a T cell receptor beta chain sequence with its context. Trimming removed 5 bases from V and 13 bases from J, with 15 bases in between. Germline assignment: CDR1 SGHVS and CDR2 FQNEAQ. The CDR3 has 12 residues. The data derive from a study of long-term antiretroviral therapy in people with HIV. This was the immunoSEQ v3.0 assay at survey level. Data came from immunoSEQ multiplex PCR; TCRdb stores just in-frame clones and leaves some out. This table has 37,000 or so clones, 80% appearing once. The material was unsorted PBMCs, obtained 3.4 years after starting antiretroviral therapy. The V call is TRBV7-8, the J call TRBJ2-1; a possible D gene is TRBD1 (6 bases). The sequence was obtained from a man aged 25-40 years with HIV. The CDR3 coding sequence is TGTGCCAGCAGCCTGGACAGAAATTATCAGTTCTTC. Amino acids: CASSLDRNYQFF.